The 22 T cell receptor beta chains below come from one sample, sequenced in a study of response to subunit inactivated influenza vaccine. TCRdb re-derived calls from the RT-PCR reads in MiXCR, one entry per CDR3 protein. The table lists about 700,000 distinct CDR3 sequences, 15% to 17% of them singletons, with approximately 10% in the top ten. The source material was PBMCs from blood, sampled roughly 12 days after vaccination. The source is a man between 45 and 60 years old who received an inactivated influenza vaccine.

The chain recombines TRBV20-1 with TRBJ2-1, with 9 bases that match TRBD2. V trimming: 3 bases; J trimming: 9 bases; junction bases outside the gene matches: 9. Germline-derived CDR1 and CDR2 are DFQATT and SNEGSKA (reference sequence). This CDR3 has 14 amino acids. CDR3 loop: CSASISGRSGEQFF. The CDR3, as DNA: TGCAGTGCTAGTATAAGCGGGAGGTCCGGTGAGCAGTTCTTC.

This chain joins TRBV10-2 and TRBJ2-3; 11 bases line up with TRBD2. V shed 0 bases, J shed 5 bases, and the junction held 10 bases outside the gene matches. The CDR3 sequence is 18 residues long. Germline CDR1 reads WSHSY; CDR2 reads SAAADI. The CDR3 DNA sequence: TGCGCCAGCAGTGAGTCGAGCCTAGCGGGGGGAAGGGGAGATACGCAGTATTTT. It specifies CASSESSLAGGRGDTQYF.

This clonotype was counted at least ten times. This CDR3 is CSAPIASEQETQYF. The CDR3 bases are TGCAGTGCCCCCATCGCAAGCGAACAAGAGACCCAGTACTTC. This chain links TRBV20-1 with TRBJ2-5, with D unresolved. Trimming removed 6 bases at V and 2 bases at J, with 16 bases between. The CDR3 totals 14 residues. Germline values: CDR1 DFQATT, CDR2 SNEGSKA (reference sequence).

J is TRBJ2-3 and V is TRBV12-3 or TRBV12-4; D possibly uses TRBD1 or TRBD2 (5 bases each). The V and J ends lost 4 bases and 0 bases respectively, with 17 bases between them. The CDR3 has 17 amino acids. The chain's CDR3 is CASSYPQSGRSTDTQYF. Here the CDR3 DNA reads TGTGCCAGCAGTTACCCACAATCGGGACGAAGCACAGATACGCAGTATTTT.

The chain carries TRBV20-1 and TRBJ1-1, with TRBD1 identical over 8 bases. Per germline, CDR1 DFQATT and CDR2 SNEGSKA (reference sequence). V was clipped by 2 bases and J by 11 bases; unmatched bases: 10. The CDR3 runs 13 residues. The CDR3, as DNA: TGCAGTGCTAGAAAACAGGGACAGGAGGTGGCTTTCTTT. It is translated as CSARKQGQEVAFF.

The V call is TRBV7-2, the J call TRBJ2-1; D remains unclear. Trimming left V 5 bases short and J 9 bases short, with 14 bases between. CDR3 length: 13 residues. Germline values: CDR1 SGHTA, CDR2 FQGNSA. CDR3 DNA sequence: TGTGCCAGCAGCCCTAACGATTGGGGTGAGCAGTTCTTC. Amino acids: CASSPNDWGEQFF.

This clonotype was recorded only once. V usage is TRBV6-6 and J usage is TRBJ1-5, with TRBD1 matching over 10 bases. Germline values: CDR1 MNHNY, CDR2 SVGAGI (reference sequence). CDR3 length equals 13 residues. The trim removed 6 bases at V and 8 bases at J, leaving 4 bases unmatched. The CDR3 region has the DNA TGTGCCAGCAGGACAGGGGGCTGGGAGCCCCAGCATTTT. Translation gives CASRTGGWEPQHF.

This clonotype was counted a few times. The chain has TRBV14 and TRBJ2-7; 7 nucleotides match TRBD1. The CDR3 length is 15 residues. Germline loops: CDR1 SGHDN, CDR2 FVKESK. V gave up 4 bases and J gave up 4 bases; unmatched junction bases: 10. In nucleotides, the CDR3 is TGTGCCAGCAGCCTAGGCTCCGGGACAGCGTACGAGCAGTACTTC. Amino acid sequence: CASSLGSGTAYEQYF.

Only a few counts were recorded for this clonotype. V gene TRBV7-9 combines with J gene TRBJ2-1, with TRBD2 identical over 8 bases. V dropped 3 bases and J dropped 3; count of bases not matched to a gene: 4. Germline CDR1 is SEHNR and CDR2 is FQNEAQ (reference sequence). This CDR3 region has 15 residues. The CDR3 loop is CASSFSGISYNEQFF. CDR3 in DNA: TGTGCCAGCAGCTTTAGCGGGATCAGCTACAATGAGCAGTTCTTC.

The chain carries TRBV11-2 and TRBJ1-1, with TRBD1 identical over 7 bases. With V trimmed by 5 bases and J by 4 bases, 4 bases remained unmatched. The CDR3 loop spans 13 amino acids. Per germline, CDR1 SGHAT and CDR2 FQNNGV. The CDR3 here is CASSQGVVTEAFF. DNA for the CDR3: TGTGCCAGCAGCCAGGGGGTCGTCACTGAAGCTTTCTTT.

The chain employs TRBV6-1 and TRBJ2-7; D is perhaps TRBD2 (6 bases). The CDR3 sequence is 16 residues long. Between the trimmed V and J ends, which lost 2 bases and 3 bases, there was a span of 17 bases. The germline V gene has CDR1 MNHNS and CDR2 SASEGT. CDR3 amino acids: CASSEKEGLSVYEQYF. For the CDR3, the DNA is TGTGCCAGCAGTGAAAAGGAGGGACTGTCGGTCTACGAGCAGTACTTC.

In its sample, this clonotype was seen a few times. This chain links TRBV12-3 or TRBV12-4 with TRBJ2-7; TRBD1 matches at 7 bases. Trimming at V came to 6 bases and at J to 5 bases, leaving 7 bases not matched to a gene. The CDR3 contains 13 residues. CDR3 loop: CASSATGIHEQYF. The CDR3 region has the DNA TGTGCCAGCAGCGCGACAGGGATCCACGAGCAGTACTTC.

The genes are TRBV24-1 and TRBJ2-1; D may be TRBD2 (6 bases). V lost 5 bases to trimming and J lost 3 bases, with 10 bases between them. The V gene's germline CDR1 is KGHDR and CDR2 SFDVKD. The length of the CDR3 is 14 residues. CDR3 region: CATSVSGYYNEQFF. In DNA form, the CDR3 reads TGTGCCACCAGTGTGAGCGGGTACTACAATGAGCAGTTCTTC.

This clonotype was counted a few times. This rearrangement joins TRBV2 to TRBJ2-5; D is perhaps TRBD1 or TRBD2 (5 bases each). CDR1 SNHLY and CDR2 FYNNEI come from the germline V gene. The CDR3 is 15 amino acids. V was cut by 5 bases and J by 5 bases, with 18 bases left in between. CDR3 sequence (DNA): TGTGCCAGCAGTACCTCCGGGGCCCCGGCGGAGACCCAGTACTTC. Amino acid sequence: CASSTSGAPAETQYF.

This clonotype has a handful of counts. V usage is TRBV7-6 and J usage is TRBJ2-1; TRBD2 might be the D (5 bases). Trimming shortened V by 1 base and J by 4 bases, and 11 bases separated the two germline ends. The CDR3 is made up of 15 amino acids. Germline V gene data show CDR1 as SGHVS and CDR2 as FNYEAQ. The CDR3 region is CASSLGGSAYNEQFF. CDR3 in DNA: TGTGCCAGCAGCTTAGGCGGTAGCGCGTACAATGAGCAGTTCTTC.

This clonotype was seen a handful of times. The chain uses TRBV7-2 and TRBJ2-2; D not certain. CDR3 length: 12 amino acids. From germline, CDR1 is SGHTA and CDR2 FQGNSA. V was trimmed by 2 bases and J by 7 bases, leaving 5 bases between them. The CDR3 DNA reads TGTGCCAGCAGCTTAAACGGCGGGGAGCTGTTTTTT. It is translated as CASSLNGGELFF.

This clonotype was seen just once. V and J are TRBV7-2 and TRBJ1-4; D ambiguous. Trimming removed 6 bases at V and 8 bases at J, with 16 bases between. This CDR3 is built from 14 residues. Looked up from germline, CDR1 is SGHTA and CDR2 is FQGNSA. As DNA, the CDR3 is TGTGCCAGCAGTGAAATGGACCCATGGGAAAAACTGTTTTTT. It yields the protein CASSEMDPWEKLFF.

The chain's CDR3 is CASSLSTQGPEKLFF. CDR3 coding DNA: TGCGCCAGCAGCCTCAGCACGCAGGGTCCCGAAAAACTGTTTTTT. V gene TRBV4-1 combines with J gene TRBJ1-4; a weak D match, TRBD1 (5 bases). Germline V gene sequence: CDR1 MGHRA, CDR2 YSYEKL. V was pared by 4 bases and J by 8 bases, with 17 bases between. CDR3 length: 15 amino acids.

This clonotype has only a few counts. This chain uses TRBV5-8 with TRBJ2-7; 7 bases are shared with TRBD1. J was trimmed by 0 bases and V by 5 bases; bases with no gene match: 8. From germline, CDR1 is SGHTS and CDR2 YDEGEE. The CDR3 runs 15 residues. This chain's CDR3 is CASSRQGPSSYEQYF. The CDR3 DNA is TGTGCCAGCAGTCGACAGGGCCCGAGCTCCTACGAGCAGTACTTC.

The chain is built from TRBV4-2 and TRBJ1-2; D ambiguous. Germline CDR1 reads LGHNA; CDR2 reads YNFKEQ. This CDR3 is 16 amino acids long. Between the trimmed V and J ends, which lost 0 bases and 5 bases, there was a span of 16 bases. The CDR3 protein is CASSQDLGKGGYGYTF. In DNA form, the CDR3 reads TGTGCCAGCAGCCAAGATCTAGGGAAGGGAGGTTATGGCTACACCTTC.

The sample holds many counts of this clonotype. The chain joins TRBV18 to TRBJ2-2; no clear D. The ends were cut back, 3 bases at V and 1 base at J, with 6 bases in the middle. The germline CDR1 and CDR2 sequences are KGHSH and LQKENI. CDR3 length: 14 amino acids. As DNA, the CDR3 is TGTGCCAGCTCACCGGTCCAGAACACCGGGGAGCTGTTTTTT. Amino acid sequence: CASSPVQNTGELFF.

This clonotype has a count of ten or more. The chain uses TRBV28 and TRBJ2-3; 9 nucleotides align to TRBD2. Germline CDR1 reads MDHEN; CDR2 reads SYDVKM. The CDR3 sequence is 15 residues long. The J segment lost 2 bases and the V segment lost 2 bases, leaving 2 bases of the junction unmatched. The CDR3 here is CASSLASGATDTQYF. The CDR3 DNA reads as TGTGCCAGCAGTTTAGCTAGCGGGGCCACAGATACGCAGTATTTT.